This is a list of T cell receptor beta chains from one sample in a study of CD8+CD57+ T cells in acquired aplastic anemia. TCRdb reanalysed the reads using MiXCR and keeps one entry per CDR3 protein. The table shows 210,000 or so distinct CDR3 sequences, with about half occurring only once. Input material: sorted CD4+, CD8+, or CD8+CD57+ T cells (not recorded which) from PBMCs. The source is a human donor with aplastic anemia. CDR3s include the opening cysteine and the closing phenylalanine or tryptophan. Each record gives: V gene, J gene, clone size, D gene, CDR3 protein, CDR3 DNA. A D gene is named only where the DNA matches it firmly. Only some rows state a clone size, as once, few, many or a class for expanded clones.

>TRBV18|TRBJ1-4|many|TRBD1
CASSPQDRAEKLFF
TGTGCCAGCTCACCCCAGGACAGGGCGGAAAAACTGTTTTTT
>TRBV10-3|TRBJ2-7|NA|TRBD1
CATGQGGYEQYF
TGTGCCACCGGACAGGGTGGCTACGAGCAGTACTTC
>TRBV20-1|TRBJ1-1|NA|TRBD1
CRPQQGSGTEAFF
TGCAGGCCTCAACAGGGGAGTGGCACTGAAGCTTTCTTT
>TRBV20-1|TRBJ1-1|NA|TRBD1
CSATQGANTEAFF
TGCAGTGCCACACAGGGGGCGAACACTGAAGCTTTCTTT
>TRBV2|TRBJ2-1|NA|TRBD2
CASKVGLESGSNEQFF
TGTGCCAGCAAAGTTGGACTAGAGAGTGGATCCAATGAGCAGTTCTTC
>TRBV25-1|TRBJ1-4|many|NA
CASSRGQRNLGTNEKLFF
TGTGCCAGCAGTAGGGGACAACGGAACCTAGGGACTAATGAAAAACTGTTTTTT
>TRBV9|TRBJ2-5|many|NA
CASSVVPGETQYF
TGTGCCAGCAGCGTAGTCCCAGGAGAGACCCAGTACTTC
>TRBV24-1|TRBJ2-7|NA|TRBD1
CATSDFNPGQRVYEQYF
TGTGCCACCAGTGATTTTAACCCGGGACAGCGAGTCTACGAGCAGTACTTC
>TRBV7-2|TRBJ2-7|NA|TRBD2
CASSYRTSGGYEQYF
TGTGCCAGCAGCTATCGGACTAGCGGGGGATACGAGCAGTACTTC
>TRBV7-3|TRBJ2-7|NA|NA
CASSSSSHPGEQYF
TGTGCCAGCAGCTCCTCTTCCCACCCGGGGGAGCAGTACTTC
>TRBV14|TRBJ2-2|once|NA
CASSRDRELFF
TGTGCCAGCAGCCGGGACAGGGAGCTGTTTTTT
>TRBV2|TRBJ1-5|once|NA
CASKITKGQPQHF
TGTGCCAGCAAAATAACAAAGGGCCAGCCCCAGCATTTT
>TRBV19|TRBJ1-6|NA|TRBD1
CASSNRDRGYNSPLHF
TGTGCCAGTAGTAACCGGGACAGGGGCTATAATTCACCCCTCCACTTT
>TRBV11-3|TRBJ2-1|NA|NA
CASSLDSGTGDEQFF
TGTGCCAGCAGCTTAGATAGCGGGACAGGAGATGAGCAGTTCTTC
>TRBV15|TRBJ2-1|NA|TRBD2
CATSRDRSSGYNEQFF
TGTGCCACCAGCAGAGATAGGTCTAGCGGCTACAATGAGCAGTTCTTC
>TRBV10-1|TRBJ1-2|NA|NA
CASWGKANYGYTF
TGCGCCAGCTGGGGGAAGGCTAACTATGGCTACACCTTC
>TRBV2|TRBJ1-5|many|NA
CASSGGGRGNQPQHF
TGTGCCAGCAGTGGGGGGGGACGAGGAAATCAGCCCCAGCATTTT
>TRBV6-1|TRBJ1-3|NA|NA
CASSKGWRFISGNTIYF
TGTGCCAGCAGTAAAGGATGGAGATTCATCTCTGGAAACACCATATATTTT
>TRBV20-1|TRBJ1-2|NA|NA
CSAVHRTGYGYTF
TGCAGTGCTGTACACAGGACGGGCTATGGCTACACCTTC
>TRBV6-1|TRBJ1-2|many|NA
CASSDTWYTF
TGTGCCAGCAGTGACACTTGGTACACCTTC
>TRBV7-9|TRBJ1-5|NA|NA
CASSSDSSNQPQHF
TGTGCCAGCAGCTCGGACAGTAGCAATCAGCCCCAGCATTTT
>TRBV28|TRBJ1-1|NA|NA
CASSLIGEGEAFF
TGTGCCAGCAGTTTAATAGGGGAAGGTGAAGCTTTCTTT
>TRBV20-1|TRBJ2-3|NA|TRBD1
CSAGTGLDTDTQYF
TGCAGTGCTGGGACAGGGTTGGACACAGATACGCAGTATTTT
>TRBV20-1|TRBJ1-5|once|TRBD1
CSARSGGRGLGSNQPQHF
TGCAGTGCTAGATCAGGGGGCAGGGGGCTAGGAAGCAATCAGCCCCAGCATTTT
>TRBV5-1|TRBJ2-3|NA|NA
CASSLVGGLDTQYF
TGCGCCAGCAGCTTGGTCGGGGGCTTAGATACGCAGTATTTT
>TRBV6-1|TRBJ2-3|many|NA
CASSEGSTDTQYF
TGTGCCAGCAGTGAAGGCAGCACAGATACGCAGTATTTT
>TRBV10-2|TRBJ1-1|NA|TRBD1
CASSEGQGNTEAFF
TGCGCCAGCAGTGAGGGACAGGGGAACACTGAAGCTTTCTTT
>TRBV5-6|TRBJ1-2|many|NA
CASSFPTTGNYGYTF
TGTGCCAGCAGCTTTCCAACGACAGGCAACTATGGCTACACCTTC
>TRBV10-3|TRBJ2-1|NA|NA
CASSHPDGYEQFF
TGTGCCAGCAGTCACCCCGACGGCTACGAGCAGTTCTTC